This T cell receptor (beta chain) was sequenced in a study of blood T cell repertoires in COVID-19. Study-wide context: T cells, B-cell-depleted T cells, or PBMCs supplied cDNA or gDNA.

Study members were between about 18 and 95 years old and lived in fewer than 30 US regions. Participants' reported clinical history set cohort assignment. The CDR3 is made up of 12 amino acids. CDR1 is MDHEN, CDR2 SYDVKM, per germline. The V gene end was trimmed by 5 bases and the J gene end by 4 bases; junction bases not matched to a gene: 2. Per the authors' pipeline: Reference gene primers were amplified, and this amplification served to estimate nucleated cell counts. TCRdb's table, derived via immunoSEQ multiplex PCR, lists solely in-frame clones and lacks some. The V and J calls and clone size are taken from that table; D and trimming were inferred from the DNA. The sample records approximately 200,000 clones, about nine tenths being singletons.

The sample taken for sequencing was PBMCs or T cells enriched from blood (not recorded which). The rearrangement uses TRBV28 and TRBJ2-7, with 7 bases fitting TRBD2. This TCR was sampled from a man aged 25-45 years in a cohort exposed to, infected with or recovered from COVID-19 (not recorded which). This CDR3 is CASSHSGYEQYF. As DNA, the CDR3 is TGTGCCAGCAGTCATAGCGGGTACGAGCAGTACTTC.